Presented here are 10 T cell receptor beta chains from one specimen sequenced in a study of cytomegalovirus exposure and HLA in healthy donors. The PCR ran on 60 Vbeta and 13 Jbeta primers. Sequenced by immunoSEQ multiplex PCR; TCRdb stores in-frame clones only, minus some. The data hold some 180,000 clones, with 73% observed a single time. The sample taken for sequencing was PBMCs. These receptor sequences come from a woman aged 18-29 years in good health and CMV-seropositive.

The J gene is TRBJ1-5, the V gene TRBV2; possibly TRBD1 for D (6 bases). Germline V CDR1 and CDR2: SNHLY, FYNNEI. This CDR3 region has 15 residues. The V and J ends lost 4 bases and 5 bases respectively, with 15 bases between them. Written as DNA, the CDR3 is TGTGCCAGCAGTGGGGGAACAGGGATGCATCAGCCCCAGCATTTT. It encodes CASSGGTGMHQPQHF.

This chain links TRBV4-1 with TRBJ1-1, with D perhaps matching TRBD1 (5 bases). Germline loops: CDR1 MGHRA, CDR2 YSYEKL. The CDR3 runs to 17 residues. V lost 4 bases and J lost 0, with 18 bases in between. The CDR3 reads CASSLKFGPRVNTEAFF. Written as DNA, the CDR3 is TGCGCCAGCAGCCTCAAATTCGGGCCCAGGGTGAACACTGAAGCTTTCTTT.

The DNA for the CDR3 is TGTGCCAGCAGCTCAAGCGGGGGGAACTACACCTTC. This gives the protein CASSSSGGNYTF. This chain links TRBV9 with TRBJ1-2, with D possibly being TRBD1 (5 bases). CDR3 length equals 12 residues. CDR1 and CDR2 from the germline V gene are SGDLS and YYNGEE. With 4 bases removed from V and 10 bases from J, the gap between germline ends came to 14 bases.

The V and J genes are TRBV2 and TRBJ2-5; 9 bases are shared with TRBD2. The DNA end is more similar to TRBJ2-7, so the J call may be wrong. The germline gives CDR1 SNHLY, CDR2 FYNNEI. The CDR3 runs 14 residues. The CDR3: CASSGEAGGIEQYF. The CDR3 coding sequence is TGTGCCAGCAGTGGGGAGGCGGGAGGGATCGAGCAGTACTTC.

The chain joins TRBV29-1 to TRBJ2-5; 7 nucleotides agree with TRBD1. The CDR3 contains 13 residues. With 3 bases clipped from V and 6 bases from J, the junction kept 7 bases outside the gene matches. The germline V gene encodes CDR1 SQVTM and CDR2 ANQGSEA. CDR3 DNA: TGCAGCGTTGAGATGGGACAGCCAAAGACCCAGTACTTC. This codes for CSVEMGQPKTQYF.

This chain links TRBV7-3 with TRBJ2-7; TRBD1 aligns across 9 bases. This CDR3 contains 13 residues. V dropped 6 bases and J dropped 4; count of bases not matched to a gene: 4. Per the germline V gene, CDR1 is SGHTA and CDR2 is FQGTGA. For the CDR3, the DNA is TGTGCCAGCAGTTTCGGGACAGGGTACGAGCAGTACTTC. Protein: CASSFGTGYEQYF.

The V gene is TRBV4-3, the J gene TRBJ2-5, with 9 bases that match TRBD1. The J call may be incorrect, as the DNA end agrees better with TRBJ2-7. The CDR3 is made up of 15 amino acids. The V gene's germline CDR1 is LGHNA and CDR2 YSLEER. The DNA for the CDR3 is TGCGCCAGCAGCCAAGATGGCGGACAGGGGAACGAGCAGTACTTC. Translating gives CASSQDGGQGNEQYF.

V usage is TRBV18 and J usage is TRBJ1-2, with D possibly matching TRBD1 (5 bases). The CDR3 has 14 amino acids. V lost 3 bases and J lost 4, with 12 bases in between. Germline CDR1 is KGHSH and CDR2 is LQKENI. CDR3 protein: CASSPGTAGYGYTF. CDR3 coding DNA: TGTGCCAGCTCACCCGGGACTGCCGGCTATGGCTACACCTTC. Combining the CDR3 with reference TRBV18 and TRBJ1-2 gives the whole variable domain NAGVMQNPRHLVRRRGQEARLRCSPMKGHSHVYWYRQLPEEGLKFMVYLQKENIIDESGMPKERFSAEFPKEGPSILRIQQVVRGDSAAYFCASSPGTAGYGYTFGSGTRLTVV.

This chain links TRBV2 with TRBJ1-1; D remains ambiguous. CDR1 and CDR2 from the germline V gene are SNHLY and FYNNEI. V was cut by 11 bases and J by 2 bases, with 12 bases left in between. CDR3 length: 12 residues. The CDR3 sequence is CALRRRNTEAFF. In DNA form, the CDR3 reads TGTGCCCTGCGGCGAAGAAACACTGAAGCTTTCTTT.

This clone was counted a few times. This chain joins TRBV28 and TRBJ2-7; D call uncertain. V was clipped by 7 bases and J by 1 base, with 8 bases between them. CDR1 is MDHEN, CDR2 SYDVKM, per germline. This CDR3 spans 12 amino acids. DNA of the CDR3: TGTGCCAGCACTAGGCGATCCTACGAGCAGTACTTC. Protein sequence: CASTRRSYEQYF.